This is a list of T cell receptor beta chains from one sample in a study of control samples from healthy donors and cancer patients. Method: immunoSEQ multiplex PCR; TCRdb's copy keeps in-frame clones and lacks some. The sample carries 85,000 to 100,000 clones, more than 85% recorded once. Sequenced: blood. The receptors derive from a man aged 18 to 35 in good health. Both conserved end residues are part of each CDR3. D genes are given only for firm matches.

D: TRBD2; V: TRBV11-2; J: TRBJ2-1; CDR3: CASSPPAGGRNEQFF; DNA: TGTGCCAGCAGCCCCCCGGCGGGGGGCCGCAATGAGCAGTTCTTC
D: TRBD1; V: TRBV15; J: TRBJ1-3; CDR3: CATSRGDSRQGGNTIYF; DNA: TGTGCCACCAGCAGAGGGGATTCAAGACAGGGAGGAAACACCATATATTTT
D: -; V: TRBV5-4; J: TRBJ1-5; CDR3: CASSLGGAGGNQPQHF; DNA: TGTGCCAGCAGCTTAGGCGGAGCGGGCGGGAATCAGCCCCAGCATTTT
D: TRBD1; V: TRBV5-5; J: TRBJ2-3; CDR3: CASSFGQGAGDTQYF; DNA: TGTGCCAGCAGCTTCGGTCAGGGGGCGGGAGATACGCAGTATTTT
D: -; V: TRBV4-3; J: TRBJ2-1; CDR3: CASSQDQNEQFF; DNA: TGCGCCAGCAGCCAAGACCAAAATGAGCAGTTCTTC
D: -; V: TRBV27; J: TRBJ1-2; CDR3: CASSTRVVQASGKYNGYTF; DNA: TGTGCCAGCAGTACCCGGGTAGTCCAGGCATCCGGCAAATACAATGGCTACACCTTC
D: TRBD1; V: TRBV6-5; J: TRBJ2-7; CDR3: CASSYFTTGNYHEQYF; DNA: TGTGCCAGCAGTTATTTCACGACAGGGAATTACCACGAGCAGTACTTC
D: -; V: TRBV5-4; J: TRBJ2-1; CDR3: CASSLQGNGNNEQFF; DNA: TGTGCCAGCAGTTTACAGGGAAATGGGAACAATGAGCAGTTCTTC
D: -; V: TRBV6-5; J: TRBJ2-3; CDR3: CASRRGFTDTQYF; DNA: TGTGCCAGCCGCCGGGGATTCACAGATACGCAGTATTTT
D: -; V: TRBV7-2; J: TRBJ1-4; CDR3: CASSPGLGGGKLFF; DNA: TGTGCCAGCAGCCCCGGCCTGGGTGGGGGAAAACTGTTTTTT
D: TRBD1; V: TRBV7-8; J: TRBJ1-2; CDR3: CASSVDRGEGYTF; DNA: TGTGCCAGCAGCGTAGACAGGGGAGAAGGCTACACCTTC
D: TRBD1; V: TRBV5-8; J: TRBJ2-7; CDR3: CASSRERTGVYEQYF; DNA: TGTGCCAGCAGCCGCGAACGGACAGGGGTCTACGAGCAGTACTTC
D: TRBD1; V: TRBV2; J: TRBJ1-5; CDR3: CASRQGAQGSNQPQHF; DNA: TGTGCCAGCAGGCAGGGGGCTCAAGGAAGCAATCAGCCCCAGCATTTT
D: -; V: TRBV9; J: TRBJ1-6; CDR3: CASSGRGSTNSPLHF; DNA: TGTGCCAGCAGCGGGAGGGGCAGCACTAATTCACCCCTCCACTTT
D: -; V: TRBV18; J: TRBJ1-6; CDR3: CASSPPKGDNSPLHF; DNA: TGTGCCAGCTCACCACCGAAGGGGGATAATTCACCCCTCCACTTT
D: TRBD1; V: TRBV7-8; J: TRBJ2-1; CDR3: CASSQDRVVSYNEQFF; DNA: TGTGCCAGCAGCCAGGACAGGGTGGTCTCCTACAATGAGCAGTTCTTC
D: -; V: TRBV30; J: TRBJ1-2; CDR3: CAWSADMGRLF; DNA: TGTGCCTGGAGTGCCGACATGGGACGCCTCTTC
D: -; V: TRBV6-6; J: TRBJ2-7; CDR3: CASSLQAGIEQYF; DNA: TGTGCCAGCAGTCTACAGGCAGGTATCGAGCAGTACTTC
D: -; V: TRBV19; J: TRBJ1-5; CDR3: CASRTGQLPTQHF; DNA: TGTGCCAGTAGGACGGGACAACTCCCAACCCAGCATTTT
D: -; V: TRBV18; J: TRBJ1-4; CDR3: CASSPRAREKLFF; DNA: TGTGCCAGCTCACCGAGGGCCCGGGAAAAACTGTTTTTT
D: TRBD2; V: TRBV7-8; J: TRBJ2-3; CDR3: CASSKTGGKADTQYF; DNA: TGTGCCAGCAGCAAGACGGGGGGGAAGGCAGATACGCAGTATTTT
D: -; V: TRBV6-1; J: TRBJ1-1; CDR3: CASSDLTALATEAFF; DNA: TGTGCCAGCAGTGATCTAACAGCCTTAGCGACTGAAGCTTTCTTT
D: TRBD1; V: TRBV5-6; J: TRBJ1-2; CDR3: CASSFLEDRGNGYTF; DNA: TGTGCCAGCAGCTTTCTCGAGGACAGGGGAAATGGCTACACCTTC
D: -; V: TRBV19; J: TRBJ1-2; CDR3: CASSITRQGFDGYTF; DNA: TGTGCCAGTAGTATCACACGGCAGGGCTTCGATGGCTACACCTTC